This paragraph covers one T cell receptor (beta chain) sequence. TCRdb's copy holds only in-frame clones and misses some; the assay was immunoSEQ multiplex PCR. This sample yields approximately 97,000 clones, of which about 95% are seen a single time; about 0.36% belongs to the top ten. Germline CDR1 reads SGDLS; CDR2 reads YYNGEE. Unmatched junction bases numbered 11, after V lost 4 bases and J lost 5 bases. The CDR3 is made up of 15 amino acids. The source of the sample is a study of technical replicates of blood from a few donors. Sample: T cells isolated from PBMCs. This chain uses TRBV9 with TRBJ1-1; 7 positions match TRBD1. The sequence derives from a human donor in good health. CDR3 bases: TGTGCCAGCAGCCCCCGTCTTAGGGGGCAGACTGAAGCTTTCTTT. The encoded protein is CASSPRLRGQTEAFF.